The TCR beta chain under discussion was sequenced for a study of kidney transplant recipient with SARS-CoV-2 infection (dated by TCRdb to the early 2020s). A remark on this clonotype: This clone's antigen is unknown. A read error likely explains this, since a far larger clone differs by one base.

CDR1 and CDR2 are drawn from the germline V gene: SGHTA, FQGNSA. Reading from cysteine to phenylalanine, the CDR3 counts 13 amino acids. CDR3 DNA is the only sequence kept; it has 39 bases, read in frame from the first base. The junction shows trimming of 1 base on V and 6 bases on J, plus 7 bases between the germline ends. This specimen's time point label, per the study, means: pre-pandemic baseline sample and day 111 after first positive SARS-CoV-2 test. Sequencing used an Illumina MiSeq. Profiling of the peripheral T cell repertoire targeted human TCRbeta genes. Per the source publication's procedure: Differential clonotype abundance was tested with beta-binomial modelling to account for variability over time. Expanded clonotypes were screened against the ImmuneCODE reference database of SARS-CoV-2-associated TCRs and mapped to viral genome regions. Additional analyses of the repertoire looked at TRBV gene usage, CDR3 length, CDR3 amino acid overlap between time points, clonotype abundance distributions and Jaccard similarity. Starting from the raw public reads, TCRdb applied fastp trimming at Q25, assembled clones with MiXCR and retained in-frame beta chains. CDR3 protein duplicates are merged, each entry listing the most common genes and DNA. TCRdb, not the original authors, processed these V and J calls. The sample includes roughly 250,000 distinct CDR3 sequences, with more than 25% observed a single time. The biggest ten clones account for under 9.5% of the sample.

Specimen: a blood sample, collected at baseline and between days 110 and 120 from a kidney transplant recipient. This chain joins TRBV7-2 to TRBJ1-5, with an unclear D gene assignment. This sequence was found in a male patient between 25 and 39 years old who had COVID-19 and was a kidney transplant recipient. Where a transplant has occurred, the graft donor may have supplied some of the T cells. The CDR3 loop reads CASSLGRSQPQHF. The DNA reads TGTGCCAGCAGCTTAGGGAGGAGTCAGCCCCAGCATTTT.